The clone carrying this TCR beta chain was counted ten times or more. Its cognate antigen is unknown. This record comes from a study of T-cell reconstitution after alpha-beta-depleted transplantation in children. Whole-study findings and limits: Reportedly, only several hundred clones from non-depleted graft cells drove alpha-beta T-cell counts at about two months.

Unique molecular identifiers tagged the TCRbeta library. A single record per CDR3 protein comes from TCRdb applying MiXCR to the PCR reads. Of fewer than 550,000 distinct CDR3 sequences in the sample, approximately 10% are singletons; the top ten hold around 2%. CDR3 size: 12 residues. The ends were cut back, 0 bases at V and 4 bases at J, with 5 bases in the middle. Germline assignment: CDR1 DFQATT and CDR2 SNEGSKA (reference sequence). The sequence came from a child aged 2 to 10 with inherited bone marrow failure, due to receive a stem cell transplant. Here the sequenced sample was PBMCs, taken before TCRalphabeta/CD19-depleted stem cell transplant. V and J are TRBV20-1 and TRBJ2-3; no definite D call. DNA of the CDR3: TGCAGTGCTAGAGATTTGGCAGATACGCAGTATTTT. Translation: CSARDLADTQYF.